The 2 T cell receptor beta chains below all came from one sample that was sequenced in a study of vaccination effects on CD4 cells after COVID-19. Assay: immunoSEQ multiplex PCR; the TCRdb copy retains only in-frame clones and omits some. The sample lists about 79,000 clones; 74% were seen once. Expansion of antigen-specific CD4+ T cells with viral peptide pools was carried out by the ViraFEST assay before sequencing. Isolation of CD4+ T cells took place after 10 days of culture. The antigens these receptors bind are not known. Here the sequenced sample was CD4+ T cells from PBMCs cultured with HCoV-229E spike peptides, taken before COVID-19 vaccination. The receptors shown here come from a human donor who received a COVID-19 vaccine.

The CDR3, as DNA: TGTGCCAGCAGCAGGGGGACAGCCACGAGAGCTTTCTTT. It yields the protein CASSRGTATRAFF. The J gene is TRBJ1-1, the V gene TRBV7-9; 7 bases agree with TRBD1. Germline values: CDR1 SEHNR, CDR2 FQNEAQ (reference sequence). Trimming took 5 bases from V and 10 from J; bases not matched to a gene: 10. The CDR3 runs to 13 residues. Together with reference TRBV7-9 and TRBJ1-1, the CDR3 gives the full variable domain: DTGVSQNPRHKITKRGQNVTFRCDPISEHNRLYWYRQTLGQGPEFLTYFQNEAQLEKSRLLSDRFSAERPKGSFSTLEIQRTEQGDSAMYLCASSRGTATRAFFGQGTRLTVV.

The J gene is TRBJ1-2, the V gene TRBV2, with a tentative D call TRBD1 (6 bases). V was clipped by 9 bases and J by 8 bases, with 25 bases between them. This CDR3 is 15 amino acids long. Germline CDR1 is SNHLY and CDR2 is FYNNEI. CDR3 amino acids: CARSPRTEEHWGYTF. The CDR3 coding sequence is TGTGCCAGAAGCCCTCGGACAGAGGAACACTGGGGCTACACCTTC. Combining the CDR3 with reference TRBV2 and TRBJ1-2 gives the whole variable domain EPEVTQTPSHQVTQMGQEVILRCVPISNHLYFYWYRQILGQKVEFLVSFYNNEISEKSEIFDDQFSVERPDGSNFTLKIRSTKLEDSAMYFCARSPRTEEHWGYTFGSGTRLTVV.